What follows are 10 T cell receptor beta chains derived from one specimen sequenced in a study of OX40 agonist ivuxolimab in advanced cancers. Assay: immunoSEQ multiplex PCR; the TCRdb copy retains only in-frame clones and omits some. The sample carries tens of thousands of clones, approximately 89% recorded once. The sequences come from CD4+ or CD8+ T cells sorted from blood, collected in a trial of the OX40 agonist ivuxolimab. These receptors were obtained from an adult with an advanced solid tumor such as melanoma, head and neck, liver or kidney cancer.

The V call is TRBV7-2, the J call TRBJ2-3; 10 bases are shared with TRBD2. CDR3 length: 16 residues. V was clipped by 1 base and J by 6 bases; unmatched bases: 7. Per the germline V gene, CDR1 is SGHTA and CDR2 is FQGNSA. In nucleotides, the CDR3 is TGTGCCAGCAGCTTAGTCCTAGCGGGAGAGTCCGATACGCAGTATTTT. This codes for CASSLVLAGESDTQYF.

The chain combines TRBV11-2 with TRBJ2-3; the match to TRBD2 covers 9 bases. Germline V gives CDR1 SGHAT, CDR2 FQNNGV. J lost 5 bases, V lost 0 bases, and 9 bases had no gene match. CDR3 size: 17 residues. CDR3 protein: CASSLERAGGPEDTQYF. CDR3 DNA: TGTGCCAGCAGCTTAGAACGGGCGGGAGGGCCGGAAGATACGCAGTATTTT. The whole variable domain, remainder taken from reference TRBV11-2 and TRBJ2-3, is EAGVAQSPRYKIIEKRQSVAFWCNPISGHATLYWYQQILGQGPKLLIQFQNNGVVDDSQLPKDRFSAERLKGVDSTLKIQPAKLEDSAVYLCASSLERAGGPEDTQYFGPGTRLTVL.

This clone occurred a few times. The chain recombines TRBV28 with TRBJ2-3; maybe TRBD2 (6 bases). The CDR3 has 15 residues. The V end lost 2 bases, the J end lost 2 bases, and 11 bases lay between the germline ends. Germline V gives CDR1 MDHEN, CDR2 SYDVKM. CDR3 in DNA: TGTGCCAGCAGTTTAAGGGAGGCGGACACAGATACGCAGTATTTT. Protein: CASSLREADTDTQYF.

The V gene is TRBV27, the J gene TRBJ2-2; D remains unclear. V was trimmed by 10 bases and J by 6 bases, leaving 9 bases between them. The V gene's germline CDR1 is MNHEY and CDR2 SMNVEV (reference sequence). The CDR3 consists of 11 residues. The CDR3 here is CATTLAGELFF. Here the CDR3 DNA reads TGTGCCACCACATTGGCCGGGGAGCTGTTTTTT.

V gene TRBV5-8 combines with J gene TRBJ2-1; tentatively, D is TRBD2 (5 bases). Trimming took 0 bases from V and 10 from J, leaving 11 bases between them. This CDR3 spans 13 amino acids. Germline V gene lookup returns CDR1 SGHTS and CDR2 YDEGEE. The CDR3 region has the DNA TGTGCCAGCAGCTTGGGAGGTAGCGAAGAGCAGTTCTTC. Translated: CASSLGGSEEQFF.

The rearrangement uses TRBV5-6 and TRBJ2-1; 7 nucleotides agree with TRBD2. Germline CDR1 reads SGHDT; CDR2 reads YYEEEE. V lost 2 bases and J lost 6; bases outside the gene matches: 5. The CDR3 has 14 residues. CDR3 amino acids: CASSFRASGNEQFF. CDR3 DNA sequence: TGTGCCAGCAGCTTCCGGGCTAGCGGCAATGAGCAGTTCTTC.

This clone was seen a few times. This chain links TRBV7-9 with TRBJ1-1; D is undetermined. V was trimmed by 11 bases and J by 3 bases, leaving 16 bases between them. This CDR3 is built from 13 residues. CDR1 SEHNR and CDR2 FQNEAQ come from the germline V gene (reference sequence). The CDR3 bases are TGTGCCGGCGGAGGGCAGAGGGACACTGAAGCTTTCTTT. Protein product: CAGGGQRDTEAFF.

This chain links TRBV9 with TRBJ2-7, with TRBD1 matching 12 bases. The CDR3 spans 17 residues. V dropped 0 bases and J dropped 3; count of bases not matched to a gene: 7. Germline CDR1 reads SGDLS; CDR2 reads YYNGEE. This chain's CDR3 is CASSVGLGQGALYEQYF. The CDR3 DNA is TGTGCCAGCAGCGTAGGCCTGGGACAGGGGGCGCTCTACGAGCAGTACTTC.

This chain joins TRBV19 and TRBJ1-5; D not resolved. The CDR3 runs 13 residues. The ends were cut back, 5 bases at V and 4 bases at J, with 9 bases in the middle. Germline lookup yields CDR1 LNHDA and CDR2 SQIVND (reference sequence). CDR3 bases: TGTGCCAGTAGTCGATTCTCAAATCAGCCCCAGCATTTT. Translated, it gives CASSRFSNQPQHF.

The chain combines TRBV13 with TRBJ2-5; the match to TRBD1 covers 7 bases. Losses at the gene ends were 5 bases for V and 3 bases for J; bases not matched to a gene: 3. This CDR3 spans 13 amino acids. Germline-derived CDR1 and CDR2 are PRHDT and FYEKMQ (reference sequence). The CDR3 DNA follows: TGTGCCAGCAGCGGCAGGGGGAAAGAGACCCAGTACTTC. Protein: CASSGRGKETQYF.